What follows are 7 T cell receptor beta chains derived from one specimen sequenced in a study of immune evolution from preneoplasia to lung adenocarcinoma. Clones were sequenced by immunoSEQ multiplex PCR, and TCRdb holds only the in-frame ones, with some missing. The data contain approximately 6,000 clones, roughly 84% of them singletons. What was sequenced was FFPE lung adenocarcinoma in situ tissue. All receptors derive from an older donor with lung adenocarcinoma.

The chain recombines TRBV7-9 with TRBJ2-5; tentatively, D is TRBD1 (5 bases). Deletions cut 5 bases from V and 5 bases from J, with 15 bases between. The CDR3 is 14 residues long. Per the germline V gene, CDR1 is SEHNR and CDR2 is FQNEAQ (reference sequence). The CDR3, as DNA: TGTGCCAGCAGCGCGTTACAGGTGTTGGAGACCCAGTACTTC. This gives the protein CASSALQVLETQYF.

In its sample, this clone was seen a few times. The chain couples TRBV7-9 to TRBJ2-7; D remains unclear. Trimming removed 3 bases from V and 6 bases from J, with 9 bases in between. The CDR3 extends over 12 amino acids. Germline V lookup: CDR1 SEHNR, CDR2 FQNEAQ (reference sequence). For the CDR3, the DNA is TGTGCCAGCAGCTTTTTAGATGGCGAGCAGTACTTC. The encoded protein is CASSFLDGEQYF.

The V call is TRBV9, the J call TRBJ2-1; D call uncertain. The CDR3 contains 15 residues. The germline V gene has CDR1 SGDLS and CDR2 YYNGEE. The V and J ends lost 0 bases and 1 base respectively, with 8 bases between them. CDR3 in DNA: TGTGCCAGCAGCGTAGGGGCTAGTTCCTACAATGAGCAGTTCTTC. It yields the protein CASSVGASSYNEQFF.

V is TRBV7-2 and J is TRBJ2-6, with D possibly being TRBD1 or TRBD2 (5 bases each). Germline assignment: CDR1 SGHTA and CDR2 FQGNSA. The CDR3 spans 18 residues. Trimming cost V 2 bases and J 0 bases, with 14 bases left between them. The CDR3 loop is CASSLMGRFVSGANVLTF. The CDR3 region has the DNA TGTGCCAGCAGCTTAATGGGACGTTTTGTCTCTGGGGCCAACGTCCTGACTTTC.

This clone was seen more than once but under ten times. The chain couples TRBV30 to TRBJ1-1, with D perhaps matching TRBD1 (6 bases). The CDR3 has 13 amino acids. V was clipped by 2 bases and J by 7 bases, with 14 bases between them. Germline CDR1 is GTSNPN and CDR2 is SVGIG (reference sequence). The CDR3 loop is CAWSSRGEGEAFF. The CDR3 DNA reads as TGTGCCTGGAGTAGCAGGGGTGAGGGTGAAGCTTTCTTT.

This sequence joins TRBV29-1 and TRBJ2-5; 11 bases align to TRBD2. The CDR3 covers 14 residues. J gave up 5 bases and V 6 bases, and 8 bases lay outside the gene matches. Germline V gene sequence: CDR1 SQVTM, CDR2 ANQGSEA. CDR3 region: CSVLAGALLETQYF. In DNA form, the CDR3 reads TGCAGCGTACTAGCGGGAGCTTTACTTGAGACCCAGTACTTC.

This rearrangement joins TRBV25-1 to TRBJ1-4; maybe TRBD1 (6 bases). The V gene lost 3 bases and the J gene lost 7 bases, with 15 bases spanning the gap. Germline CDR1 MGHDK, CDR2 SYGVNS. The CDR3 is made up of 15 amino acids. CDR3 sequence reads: CASSDPTGLSEKLFF. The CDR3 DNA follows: TGTGCCAGCAGTGACCCCACAGGGTTAAGTGAAAAACTGTTTTTT.